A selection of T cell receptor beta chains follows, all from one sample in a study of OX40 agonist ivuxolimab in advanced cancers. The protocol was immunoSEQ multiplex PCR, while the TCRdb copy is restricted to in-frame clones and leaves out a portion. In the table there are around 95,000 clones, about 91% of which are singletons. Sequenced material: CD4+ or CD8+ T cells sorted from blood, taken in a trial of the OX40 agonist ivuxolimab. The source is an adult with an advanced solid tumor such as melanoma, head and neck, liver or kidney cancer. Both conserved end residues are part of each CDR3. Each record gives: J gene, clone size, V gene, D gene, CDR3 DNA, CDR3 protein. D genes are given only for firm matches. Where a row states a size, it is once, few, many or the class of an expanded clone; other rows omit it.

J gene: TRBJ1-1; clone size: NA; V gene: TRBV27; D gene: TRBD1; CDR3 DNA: TGTGCCAGCAGTTTAGAGGGGGCGAACACTGAAGCTTTCTTT; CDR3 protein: CASSLEGANTEAFF
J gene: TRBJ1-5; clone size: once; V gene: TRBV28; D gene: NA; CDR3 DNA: TGTGCCAGCAGACTAGACGGGCAGCCCCAGCATTTT; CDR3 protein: CASRLDGQPQHF
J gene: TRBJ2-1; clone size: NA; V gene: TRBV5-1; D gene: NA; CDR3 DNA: TGCGCCAGCAGCTTGGTTTCGCGAGCCGGGGATGAGCAGTTCTTC; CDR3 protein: CASSLVSRAGDEQFF
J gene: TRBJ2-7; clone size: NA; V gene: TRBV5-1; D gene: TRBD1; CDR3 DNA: TGCGCCAGCAGCGTTGGATGGACCCGAGACAGGGGGCGGTACGAGCAGTACTTC; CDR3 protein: CASSVGWTRDRGRYEQYF
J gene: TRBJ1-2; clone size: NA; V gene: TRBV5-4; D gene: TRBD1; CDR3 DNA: TGTGCCAGCAGCTTGGGGACAGGGAACTATGGCTACACCTTC; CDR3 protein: CASSLGTGNYGYTF
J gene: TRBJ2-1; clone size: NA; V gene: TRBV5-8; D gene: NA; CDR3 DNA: TGTGCCAGCAAGGTCTCGGGCGGGAATGAGCAGTTCTTC; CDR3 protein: CASKVSGGNEQFF
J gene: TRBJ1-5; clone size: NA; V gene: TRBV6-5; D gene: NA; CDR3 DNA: TGTGCCAGCAGTTACGAGGGAAGGCAGCCCCAGCATTTT; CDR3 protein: CASSYEGRQPQHF
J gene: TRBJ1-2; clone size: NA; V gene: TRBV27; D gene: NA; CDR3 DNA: TGTGCCAGCAGTTTATCCCGGTCTGGGGGCTACACCTTC; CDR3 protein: CASSLSRSGGYTF
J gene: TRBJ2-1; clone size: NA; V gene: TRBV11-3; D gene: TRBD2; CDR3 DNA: TGTGCCAGCAGCTCGGGACTAGAATCGGGCAATGAGCAGTTCTTC; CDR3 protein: CASSSGLESGNEQFF
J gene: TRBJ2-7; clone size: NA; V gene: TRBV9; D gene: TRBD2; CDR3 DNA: TGTGCCAGCAGCGAATCACCACTAGCGGGAGACGAGCAGTACTTC; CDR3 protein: CASSESPLAGDEQYF
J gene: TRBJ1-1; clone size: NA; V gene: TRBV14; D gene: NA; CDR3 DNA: TGTGCCAGCAGCCAAGGGGCCTGGACGGGTAACACTGAAGCTTTCTTT; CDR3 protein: CASSQGAWTGNTEAFF
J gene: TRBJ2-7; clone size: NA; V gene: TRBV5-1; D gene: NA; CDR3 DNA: TGCGCCAGCAGCGACAGGATGAACTACGAGCAGTACTTC; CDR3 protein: CASSDRMNYEQYF
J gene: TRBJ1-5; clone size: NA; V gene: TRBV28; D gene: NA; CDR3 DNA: TGTGCCAGCAGTTTATATATGGGTCTCGGGGATCAGCCCCAGCATTTT; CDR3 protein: CASSLYMGLGDQPQHF
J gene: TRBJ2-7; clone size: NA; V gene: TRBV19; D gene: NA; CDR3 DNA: TGTGCCAGTAGTATAAGGCCAGGTCCCTACGAGCAGTACTTC; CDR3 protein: CASSIRPGPYEQYF
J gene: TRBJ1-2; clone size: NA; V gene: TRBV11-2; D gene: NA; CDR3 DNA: TGTGCCAGCAGCTTAGCTGGCAGAAACAACTATGGCTACACCTTC; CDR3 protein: CASSLAGRNNYGYTF
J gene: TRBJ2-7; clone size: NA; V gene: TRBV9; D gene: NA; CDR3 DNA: TGTGCCAGCAGCGTAGCTGGGTTCACCTACGAGCAGTACTTC; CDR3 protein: CASSVAGFTYEQYF
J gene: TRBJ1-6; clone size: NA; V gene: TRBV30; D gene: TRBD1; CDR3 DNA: TGTGCCTGGAGTACACAGGGGTCCGGATCACCCCTCCACTTT; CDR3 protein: CAWSTQGSGSPLHF
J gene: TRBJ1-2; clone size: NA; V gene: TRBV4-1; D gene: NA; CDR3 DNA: TGCGCCAGCAGCCAAGAATCAGGGACCTATGGCTACACCTTC; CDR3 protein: CASSQESGTYGYTF
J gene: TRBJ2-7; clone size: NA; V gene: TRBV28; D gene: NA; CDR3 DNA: TGTGCCAGCAGCCGACTACAGGTTCCCTCCTACGAGCAGTACTTC; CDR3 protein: CASSRLQVPSYEQYF
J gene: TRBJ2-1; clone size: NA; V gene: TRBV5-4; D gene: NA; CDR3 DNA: TGTGCCAGCAGCATGGGACTCGACTACAATGAGCAGTTCTTC; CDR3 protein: CASSMGLDYNEQFF
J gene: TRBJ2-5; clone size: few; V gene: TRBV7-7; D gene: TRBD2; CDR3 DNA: TGTGCCAGCAGTCGACTAGCGCGGGAGACCCAGTACTTC; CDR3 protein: CASSRLARETQYF
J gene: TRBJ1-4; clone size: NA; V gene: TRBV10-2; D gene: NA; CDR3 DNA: TGCGCCAGCAGGATGACGGGGATTAGGACGGAGAATGAAAAACTGTTTTTT; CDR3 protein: CASRMTGIRTENEKLFF
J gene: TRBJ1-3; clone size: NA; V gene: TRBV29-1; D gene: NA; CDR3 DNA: TGCAGCGTTTCGCTCGGGATTGCGACTGGAAACACCATATATTTT; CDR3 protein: CSVSLGIATGNTIYF
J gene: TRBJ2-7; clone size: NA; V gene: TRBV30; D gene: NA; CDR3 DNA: TGTGCCTGGGGGTTTTCCTACGAGCAGTACTTC; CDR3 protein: CAWGFSYEQYF
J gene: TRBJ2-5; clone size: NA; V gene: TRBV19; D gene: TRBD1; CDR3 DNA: TGTGCCAGTAGTATAGGAAGGGTGGACAGGCTTTACTTC; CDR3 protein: CASSIGRVDRLYF
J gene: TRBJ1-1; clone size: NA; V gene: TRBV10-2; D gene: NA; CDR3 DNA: TGCGCCAGCAGTGACTACCGACAGCGAATGAACACTGAAGCTTTCTTT; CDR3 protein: CASSDYRQRMNTEAFF
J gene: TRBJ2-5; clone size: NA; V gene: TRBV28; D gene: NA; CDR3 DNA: TGTGCCAGCAGGACGGGGAATCTGTACCAAGAGACCCAGTACTTC; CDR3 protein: CASRTGNLYQETQYF
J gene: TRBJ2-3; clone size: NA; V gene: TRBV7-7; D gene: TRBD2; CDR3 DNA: TGTGCCAGCAGCATCGGACTAGCGGGAGCAGATACGCAGTATTTT; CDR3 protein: CASSIGLAGADTQYF
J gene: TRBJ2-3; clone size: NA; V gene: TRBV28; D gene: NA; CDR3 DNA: TGTGCCAGCAGTCTTCCCGGGACTAGCACAGATACGCAGTATTTT; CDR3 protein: CASSLPGTSTDTQYF
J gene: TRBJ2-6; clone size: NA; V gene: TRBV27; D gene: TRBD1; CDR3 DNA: TGTGCCAGCAGTTTATTAGGGGGCTTGAGCCCTGGGGCCAACGTCCTGACTTTC; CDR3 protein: CASSLLGGLSPGANVLTF
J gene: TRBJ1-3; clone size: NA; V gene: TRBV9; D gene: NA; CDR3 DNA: TGTGCCAGCAGCGTGACAGGTGATATTATCTCTGGAAACACCATATATTTT; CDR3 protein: CASSVTGDIISGNTIYF
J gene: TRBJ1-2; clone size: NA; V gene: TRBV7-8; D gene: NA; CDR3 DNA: TGTGCCAGCAGCCCACGCGACCAGGGATTCTATGGCTACACCTTC; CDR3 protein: CASSPRDQGFYGYTF
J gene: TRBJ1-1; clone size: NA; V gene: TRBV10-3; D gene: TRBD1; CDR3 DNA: TGTGCCATCAGTGAACAGGGGGGTTCGACTGAAGCTTTCTTT; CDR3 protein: CAISEQGGSTEAFF
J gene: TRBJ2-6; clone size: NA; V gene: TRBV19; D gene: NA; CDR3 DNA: TGTGCCAGTAGTATCGACCGTTATGGACGGACGAGCTCTGGGGCCAACGTCCTGACTTTC; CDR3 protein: CASSIDRYGRTSSGANVLTF
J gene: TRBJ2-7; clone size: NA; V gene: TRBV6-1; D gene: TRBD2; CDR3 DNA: TGTGCCAGCAGTGAAGCCCGCCGGCTAGCGGGGAGTTACGAGCAGTACTTC; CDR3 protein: CASSEARRLAGSYEQYF
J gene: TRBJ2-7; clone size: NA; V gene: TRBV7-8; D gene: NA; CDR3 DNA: TGTGCCAGCAGCTTAGCTGTTGGGGGGCCCTACGAGCAGTACTTC; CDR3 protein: CASSLAVGGPYEQYF
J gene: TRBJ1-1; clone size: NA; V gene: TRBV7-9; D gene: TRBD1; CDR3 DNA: TGTGCCAGCAGGGGGGACAGGTCGTCTGAAGCTTTCTTT; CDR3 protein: CASRGDRSSEAFF
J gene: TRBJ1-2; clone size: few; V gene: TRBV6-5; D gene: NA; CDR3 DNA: TGTGCCAGCAGTTACTCGGGGGGGCCGACCTATGGCTACACCTTC; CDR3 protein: CASSYSGGPTYGYTF
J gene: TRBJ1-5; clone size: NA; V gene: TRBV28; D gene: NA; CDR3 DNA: TGTGCCAGCAGTACGCCGGGACCTCCGCCCCAGCATTTT; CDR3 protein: CASSTPGPPPQHF
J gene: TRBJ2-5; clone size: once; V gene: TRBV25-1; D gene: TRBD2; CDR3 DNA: TGTGCCAGCAGTGGCCCACCGACTAGCCTTGTGGAGACCCAGTACTTC; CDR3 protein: CASSGPPTSLVETQYF
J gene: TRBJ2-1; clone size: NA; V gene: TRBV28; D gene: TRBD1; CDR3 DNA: TGTGCCAGCTTAGCAGGGGGCTCCTACAATGAGCAGTTCTTC; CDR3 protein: CASLAGGSYNEQFF
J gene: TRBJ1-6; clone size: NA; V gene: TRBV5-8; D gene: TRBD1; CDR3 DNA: TGTGCCAGCAGCCCGGGGGCAGGGGGGTTCTCCTATAATTCACCCCTCCACTTT; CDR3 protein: CASSPGAGGFSYNSPLHF
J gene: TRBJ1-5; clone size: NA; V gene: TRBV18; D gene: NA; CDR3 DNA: TGTGCCAGCTCACCCGGCAGGTTAGGCCAGCCCCAGCATTTT; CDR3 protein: CASSPGRLGQPQHF
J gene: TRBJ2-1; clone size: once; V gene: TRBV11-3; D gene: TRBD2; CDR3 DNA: TGTGCCAGCAGCCGGGGCCCGACTAGCGAGCAGTTCTTC; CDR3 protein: CASSRGPTSEQFF
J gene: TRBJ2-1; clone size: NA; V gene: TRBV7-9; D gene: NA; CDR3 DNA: TGTGCCAGCAGCCCCGTGGGGACCTACAATGAGCAGTTCTTC; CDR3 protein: CASSPVGTYNEQFF
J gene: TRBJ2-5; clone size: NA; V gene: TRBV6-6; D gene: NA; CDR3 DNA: TGTGCCAGCAGTCCCCCGTCTCGGGGCTGGCAAGAGACCCAGTACTTC; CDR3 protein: CASSPPSRGWQETQYF
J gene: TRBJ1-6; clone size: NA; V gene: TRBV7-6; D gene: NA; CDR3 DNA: TGTGCCAGCAGCTTAGCACTTTCGGTGGCGAGCAATTCACCCCTCCACTTT; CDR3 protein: CASSLALSVASNSPLHF
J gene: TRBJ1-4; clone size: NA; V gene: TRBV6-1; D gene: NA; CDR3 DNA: TGTGCCAGCAGTGAAATGGGTGGGACCTCTAATGAAAAACTGTTTTTT; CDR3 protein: CASSEMGGTSNEKLFF
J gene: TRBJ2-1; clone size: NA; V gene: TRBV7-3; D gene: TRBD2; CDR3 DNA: TGTGCCAGCAGCTCGGCGACTAGCGGGGCCTACAATGAGCAGTTCTTC; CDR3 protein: CASSSATSGAYNEQFF
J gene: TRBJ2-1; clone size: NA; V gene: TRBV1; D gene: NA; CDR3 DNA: TGCACCAGCAGCCAAGAGTATGCCGGCGGGAAACTGGGCGAGCAGTTCTTC; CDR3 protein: CTSSQEYAGGKLGEQFF